This TCR beta chain was profiled in a study of control samples from healthy donors and cancer patients. Unmatched junction bases numbered 6, after V lost 6 bases and J lost 3 bases. Germline CDR1 and CDR2: SNHLY and FYNNEI. The CDR3 totals 15 residues. Assay used: immunoSEQ multiplex PCR; TCRdb lists only in-frame clones, some missing. The sample contains about 160,000 clones, 92% of which appear only once. The source material was blood. This sequence originates from a woman between 25 and 40 years old in good health. The chain uses TRBV2 and TRBJ2-7; 12 nucleotides agree with TRBD2. The CDR3 DNA is TGTGCCAGCAGCCCCGGACTAGCGGGACGCTACGAGCAGTACTTC. It translates to CASSPGLAGRYEQYF.